Sequencing of this T cell receptor beta chain was carried out in a study of T cell repertoires in cytomegalovirus infection. About the study: Based on public TCR beta signatures, there were indications of CMV infection and of a matching HLA type.

The junction had 7 bases not matched to a gene; V was cut back by 4 bases and J by 5 bases. Germline loops: CDR1 SGHTA, CDR2 FQGNSA. This CDR3 is 15 amino acids long. Regarding this clonotype: A much larger clone differs by one base, so this may be a read error.

From the reads, TCRdb called clonotypes with MiXCR, one entry per CDR3 protein. The sample carries roughly 760,000 distinct CDR3 sequences, less than 40% recorded once. The gene calls are TRBV7-2 and TRBJ2-7; 11 bases align to TRBD2. This sequence originates from a human donor in good health (CMV status not recorded). Some clones in this sample may be carry-over from other donors' samples. Sequenced: PBMCs. The CDR3 loop is CASSSDLAGGDEQYF. CDR3 DNA: TGTGCCAGCAGCTCAGACCTAGCGGGAGGCGACGAGCAGTACTTC. Based on the CDR3 plus reference TRBV7-2 and TRBJ2-7, the full variable domain is GAGVSQSPSNKVTEKGKDVELRCDPISGHTALYWYRQSLGQGLEFLIYFQGNSAPDKSGLPSDRFSAERTGGSVSTLTIQRTQQEDSAVYLCASSSDLAGGDEQYFGPGTRLTVT.